The 22 T cell receptor beta chains below were found in one sample sequenced in a study of CD8+ T cells in alopecia areata. Sequencing templates came from extracted RNA that was reverse transcribed into cDNA. The method was immunoSEQ multiplex PCR; TCRdb's version includes in-frame clones alone and lacks a portion of them. The profile covers roughly 170,000 clones, with approximately 59% appearing a single time and 14% to 15% taken by the ten largest. The sample was CD4+ T cells sorted from blood, taken at week 0. Receptors originate from a human donor with alopecia areata.

This chain connects TRBV30 to TRBJ1-2; D is unclear. CDR3 length: 13 amino acids. V gave up 2 bases and J gave up 2 bases, with 9 bases separating them. CDR1 and CDR2 (germline): GTSNPN, SVGIG (reference sequence). The CDR3 nucleotides read TGTGCCTGGAGTTCCCACCCCAACTATGGCTACACCTTC. Its translation: CAWSSHPNYGYTF.

The V gene is TRBV30, the J gene TRBJ2-5, with 11 bases matching TRBD2. This CDR3 contains 16 residues. Germline V lookup: CDR1 GTSNPN, CDR2 SVGIG (reference sequence). Unmatched junction bases numbered 6, after V lost 3 bases and J lost 0 bases. CDR3 bases: TGTGCCTGGAGACTAGCGGGGGTACGTTACCAAGAGACCCAGTACTTC. It yields the protein CAWRLAGVRYQETQYF. Full variable domain (remainder filled in from reference TRBV30 and TRBJ2-5): SQTIHQWPATLVQPVGSPLSLECTVEGTSNPNLYWYRQAAGRGLQLLFYSVGIGQISSEVPQNLSASRPQDRQFILSSKKLLLSDSGFYLCAWRLAGVRYQETQYFGPGTRLLVL.

This clone was counted only a few times. CDR3 in amino acids: CASSLGLGLSETQYF. Written as DNA, the CDR3 is TGTGCCAGCAGCTTAGGACTAGGCCTTTCGGAGACCCAGTACTTC. The V call is TRBV11-3, the J call TRBJ2-5; possibly TRBD2 for D (6 bases). The CDR3 has 15 residues. CDR1 and CDR2 (germline): SGHNT, YENEEA. V was clipped by 1 base and J by 5 bases, with 14 bases between them.

This chain connects TRBV29-1 to TRBJ1-2; D uncertain. The germline CDR1 and CDR2 sequences are SQVTM and ANQGSEA. The CDR3 has 13 residues. V dropped 5 bases and J dropped 1 base, with 11 bases sitting between them. The CDR3 loop reads CSVRPLHNYGYTF. The CDR3 coding sequence is TGCAGCGTTCGACCTCTCCATAACTATGGCTACACCTTC. Together with reference TRBV29-1 and TRBJ1-2, the CDR3 gives the full variable domain: SAVISQKPSRDICQRGTSLTIQCQVDSQVTMMFWYRQQPGQSLTLIATANQGSEATYESGFVIDKFPISRPNLTFSTLTVSNMSPEDSSIYLCSVRPLHNYGYTFGSGTRLTVV.

This chain connects TRBV4-1 to TRBJ1-5; a possible D gene is TRBD1 (6 bases). Germline lookup yields CDR1 MGHRA and CDR2 YSYEKL. Trimming left V 0 bases short and J 4 bases short, with 10 bases between. The CDR3 is made up of 15 amino acids. Here the CDR3 reads CASSQDGQKNQPQHF. In nucleotides, the CDR3 is TGCGCCAGCAGCCAAGATGGACAGAAAAATCAGCCCCAGCATTTT.

The rearrangement uses TRBV5-6 and TRBJ1-6; D is ambiguous. V was trimmed by 2 bases and J by 9 bases, leaving 6 bases between them. This CDR3 has 12 residues. CDR1 and CDR2 (germline): SGHDT, YYEEEE. This chain's CDR3 is CASSLRGSPLHF. In DNA, the CDR3 is TGTGCCAGCAGCTTACGGGGTTCACCCCTCCACTTT.

This chain links TRBV29-1 with TRBJ1-2; D is perhaps TRBD1 (5 bases). The CDR3 runs to 15 residues. Per germline, CDR1 SQVTM and CDR2 ANQGSEA. V lost 0 bases and J 3 bases, leaving 14 bases between the germline ends. Here the CDR3 DNA reads TGCAGCGTTGAAGATTGGTCGGGGCGCGACTATGGCTACACCTTC. Protein product: CSVEDWSGRDYGYTF.

V is TRBV11-3 and J is TRBJ2-3; 7 positions agree with TRBD1. CDR1 and CDR2 from the germline V gene are SGHNT and YENEEA. Trimming at V came to 5 bases and at J to 3 bases, leaving 11 bases not matched to a gene. This CDR3 contains 16 residues. CDR3 nucleotides: TGTGCCAGCAGCCTTAGACAGGGAAGTCGGACAGATACGCAGTATTTT. It encodes CASSLRQGSRTDTQYF.

The genes are TRBV9 and TRBJ2-1; tentative D call: TRBD2 (6 bases). Trimming removed 0 bases at V and 0 bases at J, with 10 bases between. The V gene's germline CDR1 is SGDLS and CDR2 YYNGEE. The CDR3 is 16 amino acids. This CDR3 reads CASSVVAGSSYNEQFF. For the CDR3, the DNA is TGTGCCAGCAGCGTAGTTGCGGGGAGCTCCTACAATGAGCAGTTCTTC.

This chain connects TRBV30 to TRBJ2-2; D not certain. The ends were cut back, 7 bases at V and 4 bases at J, with 19 bases in the middle. From germline, CDR1 is GTSNPN and CDR2 SVGIG (reference sequence). This CDR3 has 15 residues. CDR3 nucleotides: TGTGCCTATGCCTTTAAGTCCCCGAGCACCGGGGAGCTGTTTTTT. Translation gives CAYAFKSPSTGELFF.

This rearrangement joins TRBV7-2 to TRBJ2-3; D is unresolved. Germline values: CDR1 SGHTA, CDR2 FQGNSA. There are 11 residues in the CDR3. Trimming removed 5 bases from V and 2 bases from J, with 2 bases in between. The CDR3 nucleotides read TGTGCCAGCAGCACCACAGATACGCAGTATTTT. As protein: CASSTTDTQYF.

The chain has TRBV6-6 and TRBJ1-5, with D maybe TRBD1 (5 bases). The germline V gene has CDR1 MNHNY and CDR2 SVGAGI (reference sequence). V was pared by 6 bases and J by 7 bases, with 13 bases between. CDR3 length: 13 residues. The CDR3 DNA follows: TGTGCCAGCAGCAAACAAGACAGACAGCCCCAGCATTTT. Translated: CASSKQDRQPQHF.

The chain recombines TRBV27 with TRBJ1-2; D is perhaps TRBD1 (6 bases). Germline assignment: CDR1 MNHEY and CDR2 SMNVEV (reference sequence). The CDR3 runs to 12 residues. With 5 bases removed from V and 5 bases from J, the gap between germline ends came to 9 bases. CDR3 DNA: TGTGCCAGCAGTGGTACAGGGTATGGCTACACCTTC. It yields the protein CASSGTGYGYTF.

The rearrangement links TRBV9 to TRBJ2-3, with D perhaps matching TRBD2 (6 bases). The CDR3 length is 15 residues. Germline CDR1 is SGDLS and CDR2 is YYNGEE. V dropped 1 base and J dropped 3 bases, with 12 bases sitting between them. The CDR3 nucleotides read TGTGCCAGCAGCGTAACGGCTAGCGTAACAGATACGCAGTATTTT. This sequence encodes CASSVTASVTDTQYF. The full variable domain, with the rest looked up from reference TRBV9 and TRBJ2-3, is DSGVTQTPKHLITATGQRVTLRCSPRSGDLSVYWYQQSLDQGLQFLIQYYNGEERAKGNILERFSAQQFPDLHSELNLSSLELGDSALYFCASSVTASVTDTQYFGPGTRLTVL.

This CDR3 is CASSLARQGLGEKLFF. The CDR3, as DNA: TGTGCCAGCAGCTTAGCCCGACAGGGGTTAGGCGAAAAACTGTTTTTT. The genes are TRBV7-9 and TRBJ1-4; 8 bases are shared with TRBD1. This CDR3 contains 16 residues. Looked up from germline, CDR1 is SEHNR and CDR2 is FQNEAQ (reference sequence). With 0 bases clipped from V and 8 bases from J, the junction kept 8 bases outside the gene matches.

The chain is built from TRBV30 and TRBJ1-6, with 11 bases identical to TRBD1. The length of the CDR3 is 15 residues. Germline values: CDR1 GTSNPN, CDR2 SVGIG (reference sequence). V lost 3 bases and J lost 7; bases outside the gene matches: 5. In DNA form, the CDR3 reads TGTGCCTGGAGGGTCCGGGACAGGGGGAATTCACCCCTCCACTTT. This codes for CAWRVRDRGNSPLHF. Looking up the rest from reference TRBV30 and TRBJ1-6 gives the full variable domain: SQTIHQWPATLVQPVGSPLSLECTVEGTSNPNLYWYRQAAGRGLQLLFYSVGIGQISSEVPQNLSASRPQDRQFILSSKKLLLSDSGFYLCAWRVRDRGNSPLHFGNGTRLTVT.

The chain has TRBV7-6 and TRBJ1-6, with D unclear. CDR3 length equals 14 residues. The germline V gene has CDR1 SGHVS and CDR2 FNYEAQ. V was pared by 0 bases and J by 7 bases, with 7 bases between. CDR3 bases: TGTGCCAGCAGCTTAGCGGGGATGAATTCACCCCTCCACTTT. Protein: CASSLAGMNSPLHF.

This chain joins TRBV25-1 and TRBJ2-2, with D perhaps matching TRBD1 (5 bases). Between the trimmed V and J ends, which lost 6 bases and 5 bases, there was a span of 10 bases. Germline assignment: CDR1 MGHDK and CDR2 SYGVNS. This CDR3 comprises 13 residues. The chain's CDR3 is CASRPPGTGELFF. The CDR3 DNA reads TGTGCCAGCAGGCCCCCAGGGACCGGGGAGCTGTTTTTT.

The chain recombines TRBV29-1 with TRBJ2-5; D unclear. V dropped 5 bases and J dropped 3 bases, with 7 bases sitting between them. From germline, CDR1 is SQVTM and CDR2 ANQGSEA. The CDR3 is 11 residues long. CDR3 amino acids: CSVKLKETQYF. In DNA form, the CDR3 reads TGCAGCGTTAAGTTGAAAGAGACCCAGTACTTC.

The rearrangement uses TRBV29-1 and TRBJ1-6; 7 bases match TRBD1. This CDR3 is 13 amino acids long. V gave up 6 bases and J gave up 3 bases; unmatched junction bases: 2. In germline, CDR1 is SQVTM, CDR2 ANQGSEA. CDR3 nucleotide sequence: TGCAGCGTCGGGACAGACTATAATTCACCCCTCCACTTT. Its protein is CSVGTDYNSPLHF.

The chain carries TRBV30 and TRBJ2-2; 10 bases line up with TRBD1. The germline CDR1 and CDR2 sequences are GTSNPN and SVGIG (reference sequence). The CDR3 contains 13 residues. V dropped 3 bases and J dropped 5; count of bases not matched to a gene: 0. The CDR3 bases are TGTGCCTGGAGGGGACAGGGGACCGGGGAGCTGTTTTTT. It yields the protein CAWRGQGTGELFF.

This clone has a handful of counts. V usage is TRBV29-1 and J usage is TRBJ2-6; tentative D call: TRBD1 (6 bases). V lost 6 bases to trimming and J lost 0 bases, with 15 bases between them. Germline V CDR1 and CDR2: SQVTM, ANQGSEA. The CDR3 has 16 residues. CDR3 sequence: CSVSGVRGSGANVLTF. DNA of the CDR3: TGCAGCGTCAGTGGGGTCAGGGGCTCTGGGGCCAACGTCCTGACTTTC.